These T cell receptor beta chains were read from a single sample in a study of T cell responses to AZD1222 COVID-19 vaccine. Sequencing was performed with immunoSEQ multiplex PCR; in TCRdb, only in-frame clones are kept and a portion is missing. The sample holds approximately 180,000 clones, 70% to 90% seen once. Source: peripheral blood, taken 28 days after the second AZD1222 dose. The receptors shown here come from an adult who received the AZD1222 COVID-19 vaccine. Both conserved end residues are part of each CDR3. A D gene is named only where the DNA matches it firmly. A row's size may be missing; if present it is once, few, many or a size class.

CDR3nt: TGTGCCAGCAGTAACAGGGTTATGAACACTGAAGCTTTCTTT
CDR3aa: CASSNRVMNTEAFF
j_gene: TRBJ1-1
v_gene: TRBV6-2/TRBV6-3
len: 14
d_gene: NA
abundance: NA

CDR3nt: TGTGCCATCGGACCCGGGACGACTAGCACAGATACGCAGTATTTT
CDR3aa: CAIGPGTTSTDTQYF
j_gene: TRBJ2-3
v_gene: TRBV10-3
len: 15
d_gene: NA
abundance: NA

CDR3nt: TGTGCCAGCAGTTACAGGCGGGGCACTGAAGCTTTCTTT
CDR3aa: CASSYRRGTEAFF
j_gene: TRBJ1-1
v_gene: TRBV6-5
len: 13
d_gene: NA
abundance: once

CDR3nt: TGTGCCATCAGCGATCCCGACCGACAGGGGGCAGGGGATACGCAGTATTTT
CDR3aa: CAISDPDRQGAGDTQYF
j_gene: TRBJ2-3
v_gene: TRBV10-3
len: 17
d_gene: TRBD1
abundance: NA

CDR3nt: TGTGCCAGTAGTATGAGGGCCGGTGAAGCTTTCTTT
CDR3aa: CASSMRAGEAFF
j_gene: TRBJ1-1
v_gene: TRBV19
len: 12
d_gene: NA
abundance: NA

CDR3nt: TGTGCCAGCAGCTTTAAAGGGACAGGGATATATGGCTACACCTTC
CDR3aa: CASSFKGTGIYGYTF
j_gene: TRBJ1-2
v_gene: TRBV13
len: 15
d_gene: TRBD1
abundance: NA

CDR3nt: TGTGCCAGCAGCTCGGGGCAGGGGGCCTATGGCTACACCTTC
CDR3aa: CASSSGQGAYGYTF
j_gene: TRBJ1-2
v_gene: TRBV7-3
len: 14
d_gene: TRBD1
abundance: NA

CDR3nt: TGTGCCATCAGGGAGGTCTCGGGCGGCTCCTACGAGCAGTACTTC
CDR3aa: CAIREVSGGSYEQYF
j_gene: TRBJ2-7
v_gene: TRBV10-3
len: 15
d_gene: NA
abundance: once

CDR3nt: TGTGCCAGCAGCTACTATGATGGCACTGAAGCTTTCTTT
CDR3aa: CASSYYDGTEAFF
j_gene: TRBJ1-1
v_gene: TRBV7-2
len: 13
d_gene: NA
abundance: NA

CDR3nt: TGTGCCAGCAGTGGGACAGGAAATAATCAGCCCCAGCATTTT
CDR3aa: CASSGTGNNQPQHF
j_gene: TRBJ1-5
v_gene: TRBV2
len: 14
d_gene: TRBD1
abundance: NA